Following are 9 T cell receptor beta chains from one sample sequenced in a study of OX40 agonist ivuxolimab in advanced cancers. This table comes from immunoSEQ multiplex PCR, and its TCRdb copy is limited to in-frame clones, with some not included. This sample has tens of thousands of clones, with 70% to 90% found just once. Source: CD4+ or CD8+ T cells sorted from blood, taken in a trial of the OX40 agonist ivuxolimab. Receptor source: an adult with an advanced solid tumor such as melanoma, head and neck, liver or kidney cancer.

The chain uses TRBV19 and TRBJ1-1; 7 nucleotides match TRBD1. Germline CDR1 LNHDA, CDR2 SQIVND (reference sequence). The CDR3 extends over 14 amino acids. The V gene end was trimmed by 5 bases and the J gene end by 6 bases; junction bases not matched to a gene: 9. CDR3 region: CASSERQGNSEAFF. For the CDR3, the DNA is TGTGCCAGTAGTGAAAGACAGGGAAACTCTGAAGCTTTCTTT.

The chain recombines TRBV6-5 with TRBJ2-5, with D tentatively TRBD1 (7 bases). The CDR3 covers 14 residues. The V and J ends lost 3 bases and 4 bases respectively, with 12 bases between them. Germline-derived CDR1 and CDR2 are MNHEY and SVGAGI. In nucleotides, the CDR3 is TGTGCCAGCAGTTATTACAGGGGAGGAGAGACCCAGTACTTC. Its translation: CASSYYRGGETQYF.

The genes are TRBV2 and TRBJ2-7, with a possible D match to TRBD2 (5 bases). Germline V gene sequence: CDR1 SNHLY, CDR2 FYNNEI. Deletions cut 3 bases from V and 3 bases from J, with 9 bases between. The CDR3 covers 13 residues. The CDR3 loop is CASSDVGDYEQYF. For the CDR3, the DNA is TGTGCCAGCAGTGACGTCGGGGACTACGAGCAGTACTTC.

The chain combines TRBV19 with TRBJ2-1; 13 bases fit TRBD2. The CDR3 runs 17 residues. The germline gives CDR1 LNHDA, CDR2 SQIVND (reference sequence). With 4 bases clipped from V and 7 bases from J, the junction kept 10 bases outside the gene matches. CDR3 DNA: TGTGCCAGTAGTACTAGTGGACTAGCGGGAGTTTCGAATGAGCAGTTCTTC. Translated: CASSTSGLAGVSNEQFF.

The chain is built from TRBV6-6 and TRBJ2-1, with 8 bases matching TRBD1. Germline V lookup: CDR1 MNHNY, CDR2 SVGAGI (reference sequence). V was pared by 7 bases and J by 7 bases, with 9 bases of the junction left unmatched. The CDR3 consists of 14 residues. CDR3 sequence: CASMDRVNGNEQFF. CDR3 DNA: TGTGCCAGCATGGACAGGGTGAATGGGAATGAGCAGTTCTTC.

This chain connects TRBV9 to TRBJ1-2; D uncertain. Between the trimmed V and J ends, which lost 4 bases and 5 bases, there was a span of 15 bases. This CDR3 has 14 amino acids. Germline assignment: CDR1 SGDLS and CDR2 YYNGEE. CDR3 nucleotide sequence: TGTGCCAGCAGCCTTGCGGGCGGGAATTATGGCTACACCTTC. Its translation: CASSLAGGNYGYTF.

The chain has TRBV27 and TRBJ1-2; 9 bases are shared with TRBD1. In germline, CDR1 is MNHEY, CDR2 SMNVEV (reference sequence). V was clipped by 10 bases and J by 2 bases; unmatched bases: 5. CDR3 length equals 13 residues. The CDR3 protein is CATAGQGNYGYTF. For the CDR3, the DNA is TGTGCCACTGCGGGACAGGGAAACTATGGCTACACCTTC.

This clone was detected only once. The CDR3 sequence: CASSPATGSEAFF. CDR3 DNA sequence: TGTGCCAGCAGTCCCGCCACGGGCAGTGAAGCTTTCTTT. The V and J genes are TRBV7-3 and TRBJ1-1; D uncertain. This CDR3 region has 13 residues. V dropped 6 bases and J dropped 7 bases, with 15 bases sitting between them. Germline-derived CDR1 and CDR2 are SGHTA and FQGTGA.

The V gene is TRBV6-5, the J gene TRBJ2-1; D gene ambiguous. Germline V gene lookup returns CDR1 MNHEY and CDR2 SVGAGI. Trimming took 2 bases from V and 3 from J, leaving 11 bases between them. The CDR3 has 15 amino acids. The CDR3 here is CASSYVASFYNEQFF. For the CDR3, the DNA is TGTGCCAGCAGTTACGTAGCCTCATTCTACAATGAGCAGTTCTTC.